This T cell receptor beta chain is drawn from a study of radiotherapy plus CTLA-4 blockade in lung cancer. On this clone itself: The antigen is unknown.

This CDR3 is built from 24 residues. V shed 4 bases and J 1 base; nucleotides not matched to a gene: 27. Germline V lookup: CDR1 SGHRS, CDR2 YFSETQ. Study findings and constraints: Clones of tumor-derived TCRs expanded in blood after radiotherapy plus ipilimumab.

The data were produced by immunoSEQ multiplex PCR, yet TCRdb's version contains in-frame clones alone and is incomplete. The sample has some 98,000 clones, 80% to 85% seen once. This rearrangement joins TRBV5-1 to TRBJ2-1; TRBD1 agrees at 12 bases. The material was peripheral blood, obtained from a patient treated with radiotherapy plus ipilimumab. The sequence was collected from a human donor with non-small cell lung cancer who had a partial response to radiotherapy plus ipilimumab. The CDR3 DNA reads TGCGCCAGCAGCCTACTACCGGGACAGGGGGCTAATAAACCGGGAGGCGGTTCCTACAATGAGCAGTTCTTC. Translated, it gives CASSLLPGQGANKPGGGSYNEQFF.